Below are 4 T cell receptor beta chains sequenced from a single sample in a study of type 1 regulatory T cells. TCRdb redid the calling of the reads with MiXCR, one entry per CDR3 protein. The sample contains approximately 90,000 distinct CDR3 sequences, roughly 28% of which appear only once. Sequencing was performed on CD4+ T cells, either the whole sample or a sorted fraction (not recorded which). The receptor set was obtained from a human donor in good health.

This clonotype was observed a handful of times. The gene calls are TRBV20-1 and TRBJ2-3; D is unclear. The CDR3 consists of 12 residues. V was shortened by 5 bases and J by 2 bases, with 8 bases between the two germline ends. The germline V gene encodes CDR1 DFQATT and CDR2 SNEGSKA (reference sequence). The CDR3 DNA sequence: TGCAGTGCTGGGCAGATCACAGATACGCAGTATTTT. This translates into CSAGQITDTQYF.

The chain has TRBV5-1 and TRBJ2-5; TRBD2 matches 7 bases. This CDR3 contains 15 residues. The V and J ends lost 6 bases and 2 bases, in that order; junction bases with no gene match: 10. Germline V gives CDR1 SGHRS, CDR2 YFSETQ. The DNA of the CDR3 is TGCGCCAGCATGACTAGCCTATCGGAGCAAGAGACCCAGTACTTC. Its translation: CASMTSLSEQETQYF.

This clonotype was detected a few times. The V and J genes are TRBV18 and TRBJ2-1; D gene ambiguous. V lost 6 bases and J lost 2, with 23 bases in between. The CDR3 is 18 amino acids. Looked up from germline, CDR1 is KGHSH and CDR2 is LQKENI. DNA for the CDR3: TGTGCCAGCTCCCCAGGTATTGTTTCAGCGAAGACCTACAATGAGCAGTTCTTC. Translation: CASSPGIVSAKTYNEQFF.

This clonotype showed up just a few times. The chain is built from TRBV12-1 and TRBJ2-1; the D segment call TRBD2 is taken from the table without a DNA check. TRBV12-1 is labeled a pseudogene. The CDR3 sequence is 17 residues long. The CDR3 DNA is TGTGCCAGCAGCTTGCATTTAGGCCCTCTTAGAGGCAATGAGCAGTTCTTC. It translates to CASSLHLGPLRGNEQFF.